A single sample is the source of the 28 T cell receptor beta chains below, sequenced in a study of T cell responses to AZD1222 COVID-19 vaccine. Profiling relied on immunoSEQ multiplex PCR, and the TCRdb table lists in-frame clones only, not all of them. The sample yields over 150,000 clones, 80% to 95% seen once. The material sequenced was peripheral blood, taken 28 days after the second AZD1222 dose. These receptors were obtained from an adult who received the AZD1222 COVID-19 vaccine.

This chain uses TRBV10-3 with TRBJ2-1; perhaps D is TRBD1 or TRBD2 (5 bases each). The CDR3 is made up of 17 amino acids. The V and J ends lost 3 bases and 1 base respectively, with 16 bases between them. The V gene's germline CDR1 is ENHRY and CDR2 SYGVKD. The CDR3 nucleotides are TGTGCCATCAGTGATAAAGGTGGGACCGGATCCTACAATGAGCAGTTCTTC. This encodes CAISDKGGTGSYNEQFF.

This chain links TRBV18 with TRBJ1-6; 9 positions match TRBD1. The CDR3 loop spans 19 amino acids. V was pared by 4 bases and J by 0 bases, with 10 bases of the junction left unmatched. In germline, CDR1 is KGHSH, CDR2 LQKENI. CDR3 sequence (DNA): TGTGCCAGCTCACGAAAAATCGGACAGGGGAGCTCCTATAATTCACCCCTCCACTTT. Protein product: CASSRKIGQGSSYNSPLHF.

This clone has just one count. CDR3 nucleotides: TGTGCCAGCTCACCCGAGGCGAACCGCAATCAGCCCCAGCATTTT. Translating gives CASSPEANRNQPQHF. The J gene is TRBJ1-5, the V gene TRBV18; no clear D. The CDR3 is made up of 15 amino acids. V dropped 3 bases and J dropped 2 bases, with 11 bases sitting between them. Germline lookup yields CDR1 KGHSH and CDR2 LQKENI.

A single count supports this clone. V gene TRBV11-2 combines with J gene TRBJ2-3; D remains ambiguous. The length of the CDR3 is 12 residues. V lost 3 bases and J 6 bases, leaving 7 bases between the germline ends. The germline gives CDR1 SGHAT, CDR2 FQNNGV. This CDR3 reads CASSFIADTQYF. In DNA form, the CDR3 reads TGTGCCAGCAGCTTCATAGCTGATACGCAGTATTTT.

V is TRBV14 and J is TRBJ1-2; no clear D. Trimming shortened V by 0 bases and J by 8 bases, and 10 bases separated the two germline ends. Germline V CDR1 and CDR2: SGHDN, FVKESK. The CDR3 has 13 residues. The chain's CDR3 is CASSQDRIRGYTF. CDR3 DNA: TGTGCCAGCAGCCAAGACCGGATTCGGGGCTACACCTTC. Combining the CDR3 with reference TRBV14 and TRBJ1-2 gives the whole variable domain EAGVTQFPSHSVIEKGQTVTLRCDPISGHDNLYWYRRVMGKEIKFLLHFVKESKQDESGMPNNRFLAERTGGTYSTLKVQPAELEDSGVYFCASSQDRIRGYTFGSGTRLTVV.

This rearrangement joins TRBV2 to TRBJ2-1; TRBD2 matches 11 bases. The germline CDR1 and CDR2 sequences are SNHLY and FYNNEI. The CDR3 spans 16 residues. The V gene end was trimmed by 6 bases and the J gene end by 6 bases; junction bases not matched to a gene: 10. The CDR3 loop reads CASRPRTGTSGNEQFF. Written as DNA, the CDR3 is TGTGCCAGCAGGCCCAGGACCGGGACTAGCGGCAATGAGCAGTTCTTC.

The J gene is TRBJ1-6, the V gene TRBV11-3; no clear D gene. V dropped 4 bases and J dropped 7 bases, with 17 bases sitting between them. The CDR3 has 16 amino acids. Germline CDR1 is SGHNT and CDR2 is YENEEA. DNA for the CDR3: TGTGCCAGCAGCTATCTATCTGGGAGTAAGAATTCACCCCTCCACTTT. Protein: CASSYLSGSKNSPLHF. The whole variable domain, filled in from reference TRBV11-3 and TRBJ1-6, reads EAGVVQSPRYKIIEKKQPVAFWCNPISGHNTLYWYLQNLGQGPELLIRYENEEAVDDSQLPKDRFSAERLKGVDSTLKIQPAELGDSAVYLCASSYLSGSKNSPLHFGNGTRLTVT.

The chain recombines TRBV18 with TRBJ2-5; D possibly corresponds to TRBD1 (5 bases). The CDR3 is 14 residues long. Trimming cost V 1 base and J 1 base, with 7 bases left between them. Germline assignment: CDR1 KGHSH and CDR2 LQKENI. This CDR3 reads CASSPRQGQETQYF. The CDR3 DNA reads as TGTGCCAGCTCACCACGGCAGGGCCAAGAGACCCAGTACTTC. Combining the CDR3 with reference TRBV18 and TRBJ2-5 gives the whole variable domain NAGVMQNPRHLVRRRGQEARLRCSPMKGHSHVYWYRQLPEEGLKFMVYLQKENIIDESGMPKERFSAEFPKEGPSILRIQQVVRGDSAAYFCASSPRQGQETQYFGPGTRLLVL.

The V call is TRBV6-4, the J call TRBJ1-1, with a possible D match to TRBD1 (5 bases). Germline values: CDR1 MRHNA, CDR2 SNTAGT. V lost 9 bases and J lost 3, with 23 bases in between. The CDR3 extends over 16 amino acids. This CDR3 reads CARLGRTSQGDTEAFF. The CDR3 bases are TGTGCCAGGCTCGGAAGAACGAGCCAGGGTGACACTGAAGCTTTCTTT.

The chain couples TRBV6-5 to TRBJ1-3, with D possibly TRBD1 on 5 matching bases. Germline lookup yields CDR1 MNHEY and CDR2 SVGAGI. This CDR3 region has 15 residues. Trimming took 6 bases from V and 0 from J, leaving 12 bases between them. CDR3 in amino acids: CASSTDRNSGNTIYF. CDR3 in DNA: TGTGCCAGCAGCACCGACAGAAACTCTGGAAACACCATATATTTT.

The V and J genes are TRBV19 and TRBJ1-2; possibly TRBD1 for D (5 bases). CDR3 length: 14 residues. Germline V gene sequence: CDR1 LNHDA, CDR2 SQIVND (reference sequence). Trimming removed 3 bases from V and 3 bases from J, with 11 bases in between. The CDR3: CASSMGLTHYGYTF. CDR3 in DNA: TGTGCCAGTAGTATGGGACTGACCCACTATGGCTACACCTTC.

In nucleotides, the CDR3 is TGTGCCAGCAGTTTGGACCATAGCTCCTACAATGAGCAGTTCTTC. Its protein is CASSLDHSSYNEQFF. This chain connects TRBV6-5 to TRBJ2-1; no firm D call. The V gene lost 4 bases and the J gene lost 0 bases, with 10 bases spanning the gap. CDR1 MNHEY and CDR2 SVGAGI come from the germline V gene. The CDR3 is made up of 15 amino acids.

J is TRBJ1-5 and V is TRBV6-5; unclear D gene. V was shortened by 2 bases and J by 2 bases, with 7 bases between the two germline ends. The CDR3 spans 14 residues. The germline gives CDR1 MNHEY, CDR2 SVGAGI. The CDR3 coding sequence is TGTGCCAGCAGTTACAGTCAGGGCAATCAGCCCCAGCATTTT. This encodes CASSYSQGNQPQHF.

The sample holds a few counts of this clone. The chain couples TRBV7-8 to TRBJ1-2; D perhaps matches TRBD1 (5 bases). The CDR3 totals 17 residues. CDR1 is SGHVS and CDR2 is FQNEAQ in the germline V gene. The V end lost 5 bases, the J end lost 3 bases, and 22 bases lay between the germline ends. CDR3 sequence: CASSPYRVGTGDYGYTF. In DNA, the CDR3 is TGTGCCAGCAGCCCTTATCGAGTAGGGACCGGGGACTATGGCTACACCTTC.

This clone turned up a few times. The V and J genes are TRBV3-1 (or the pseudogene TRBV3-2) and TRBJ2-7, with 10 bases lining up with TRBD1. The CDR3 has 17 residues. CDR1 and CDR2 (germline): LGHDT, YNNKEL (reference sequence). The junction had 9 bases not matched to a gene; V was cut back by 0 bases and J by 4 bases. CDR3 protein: CASSQDITGQGPYEQYF. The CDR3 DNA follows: TGTGCCAGCAGCCAAGATATAACGGGACAGGGGCCATACGAGCAGTACTTC.

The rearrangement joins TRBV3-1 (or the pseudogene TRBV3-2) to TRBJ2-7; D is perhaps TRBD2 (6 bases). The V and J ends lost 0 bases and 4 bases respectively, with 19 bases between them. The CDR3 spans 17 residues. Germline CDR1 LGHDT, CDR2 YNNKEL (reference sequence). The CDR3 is CASSQEPSSVKGYEQYF. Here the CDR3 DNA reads TGTGCCAGCAGCCAAGAACCCTCTAGCGTAAAGGGTTACGAGCAGTACTTC.

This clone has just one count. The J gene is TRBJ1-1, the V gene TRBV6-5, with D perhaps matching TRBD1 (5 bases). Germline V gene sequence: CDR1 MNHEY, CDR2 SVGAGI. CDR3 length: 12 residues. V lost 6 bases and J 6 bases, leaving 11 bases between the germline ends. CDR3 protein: CASSLRGSEAFF. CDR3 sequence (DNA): TGTGCCAGCAGCCTTCGGGGGTCTGAAGCTTTCTTT.

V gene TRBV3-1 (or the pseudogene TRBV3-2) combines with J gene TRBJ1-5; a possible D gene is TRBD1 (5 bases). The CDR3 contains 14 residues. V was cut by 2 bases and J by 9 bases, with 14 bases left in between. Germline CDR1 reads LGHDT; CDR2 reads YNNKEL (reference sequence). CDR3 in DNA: TGTGCCAGCAGCCAACAAGTGACAGTCCGGCCCCAGCATTTT. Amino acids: CASSQQVTVRPQHF.

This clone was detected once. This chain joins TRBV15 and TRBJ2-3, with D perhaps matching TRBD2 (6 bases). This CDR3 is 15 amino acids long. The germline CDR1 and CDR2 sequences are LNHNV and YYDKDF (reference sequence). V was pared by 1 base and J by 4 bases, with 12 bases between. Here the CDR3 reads CATSRGQREADTQYF. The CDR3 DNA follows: TGTGCCACCAGCAGAGGGCAAAGGGAGGCAGATACGCAGTATTTT.

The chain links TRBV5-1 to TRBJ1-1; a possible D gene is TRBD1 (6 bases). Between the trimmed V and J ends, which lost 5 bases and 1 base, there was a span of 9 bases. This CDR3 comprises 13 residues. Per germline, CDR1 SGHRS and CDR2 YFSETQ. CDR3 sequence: CASRGAGNTEAFF. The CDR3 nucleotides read TGCGCCAGCAGGGGGGCCGGGAACACTGAAGCTTTCTTT.

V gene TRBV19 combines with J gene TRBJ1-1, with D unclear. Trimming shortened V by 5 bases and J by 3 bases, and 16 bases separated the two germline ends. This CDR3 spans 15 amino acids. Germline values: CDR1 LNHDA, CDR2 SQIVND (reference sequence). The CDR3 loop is CASSSGLLPYTEAFF. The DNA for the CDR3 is TGTGCCAGTAGTTCAGGACTCCTACCATACACTGAAGCTTTCTTT. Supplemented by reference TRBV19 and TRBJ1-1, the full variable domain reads DGGITQSPKYLFRKEGQNVTLSCEQNLNHDAMYWYRQDPGQGLRLIYYSQIVNDFQKGDIAEGYSVSREKKESFPLTVTSAQKNPTAFYLCASSSGLLPYTEAFFGQGTRLTVV.

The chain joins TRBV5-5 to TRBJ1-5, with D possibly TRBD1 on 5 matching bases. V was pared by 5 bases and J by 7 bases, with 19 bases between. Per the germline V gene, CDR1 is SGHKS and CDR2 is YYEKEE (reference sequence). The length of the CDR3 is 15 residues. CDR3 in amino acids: CASRLDAGVGQPQHF. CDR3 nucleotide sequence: TGTGCCAGCAGACTAGACGCGGGGGTCGGGCAGCCCCAGCATTTT.

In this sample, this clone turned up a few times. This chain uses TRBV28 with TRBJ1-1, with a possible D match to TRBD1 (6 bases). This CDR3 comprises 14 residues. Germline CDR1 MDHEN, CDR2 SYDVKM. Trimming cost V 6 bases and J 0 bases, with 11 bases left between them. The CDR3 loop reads CASSRRGMNTEAFF. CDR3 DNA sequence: TGTGCCAGCAGCCGCAGGGGTATGAACACTGAAGCTTTCTTT.

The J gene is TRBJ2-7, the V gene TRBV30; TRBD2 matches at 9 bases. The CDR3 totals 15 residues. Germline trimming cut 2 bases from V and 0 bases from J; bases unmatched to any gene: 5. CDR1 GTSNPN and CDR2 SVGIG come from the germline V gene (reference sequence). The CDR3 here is CAWSPKREDSYEQYF. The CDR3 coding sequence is TGTGCCTGGAGTCCAAAGCGGGAGGACTCCTACGAGCAGTACTTC.

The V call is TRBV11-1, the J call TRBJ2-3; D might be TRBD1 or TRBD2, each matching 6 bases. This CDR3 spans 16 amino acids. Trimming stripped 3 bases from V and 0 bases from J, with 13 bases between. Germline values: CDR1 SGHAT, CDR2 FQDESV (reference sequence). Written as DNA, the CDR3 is TGTGCCAGCAGCTTTCGAACAGGGAGGAGCACAGATACGCAGTATTTT. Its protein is CASSFRTGRSTDTQYF.

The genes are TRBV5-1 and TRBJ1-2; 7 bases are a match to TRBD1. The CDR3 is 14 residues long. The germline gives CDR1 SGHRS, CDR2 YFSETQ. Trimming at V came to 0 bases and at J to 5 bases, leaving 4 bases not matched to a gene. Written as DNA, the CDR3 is TGCGCCAGCAGCTTGGACAGGGGAAGTTATGGCTACACCTTC. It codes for CASSLDRGSYGYTF.

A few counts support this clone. CDR3 residues: CASSLNTGGSLNEQFF. CDR3 in DNA: TGTGCCAGCAGCTTAAATACGGGAGGGTCCCTTAATGAGCAGTTCTTC. The J gene is TRBJ2-1, the V gene TRBV7-3; TRBD2 aligns across 8 bases. Germline CDR1 SGHTA, CDR2 FQGTGA. The CDR3 sequence is 16 residues long. After removal of 1 base from V and 7 bases from J, the junction contained 9 bases not matched to a gene.

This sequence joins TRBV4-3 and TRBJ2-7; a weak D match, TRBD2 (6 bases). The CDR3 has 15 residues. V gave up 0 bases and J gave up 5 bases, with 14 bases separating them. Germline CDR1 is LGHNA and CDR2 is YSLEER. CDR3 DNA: TGCGCCAGCAGCCAAGAGTGGGGGGACGGAGACGAGCAGTACTTC. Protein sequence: CASSQEWGDGDEQYF.